The entry below gives a single TCR beta chain sequence along with its context. The data stem from a study of CD8 T cells in Susac syndrome. J gave up 6 bases and V 5 bases, and 10 bases lay outside the gene matches. From germline, CDR1 is LNHNV and CDR2 YYDKDF (reference sequence). This CDR3 has 15 residues. After extraction with the RNeasy kit, about 0.5 to 1 ug of the RNA was reverse transcribed using random hexamers. TCRdb recomputed calls from the immunoSEQ multiplex PCR reads with MiXCR, one row per CDR3 protein. Here the sample spans about 300,000 distinct CDR3 sequences, approximately 91% being singletons.

The specimen was CD8+ T cells from PBMCs. This chain uses TRBV15 with TRBJ2-1; 7 bases are a match to TRBD1. This TCR was sampled from a human donor with multiple sclerosis. CDR3 coding DNA: TGTGCCACCAGCCCGGGACAGCAGCATTCCAATGAGCAGTTCTTC. Protein: CATSPGQQHSNEQFF.